The source of this TCR beta chain is a study of PD-1 blockade in classical Hodgkin lymphoma. As for this clone: Its antigen is unknown.

Some clones are missing from TCRdb's copy, which holds only in-frame ones; the method was immunoSEQ multiplex PCR. The data hold tens of thousands of clones, with roughly 88% observed a single time. CDR3 length: 13 amino acids. Deletions cut 0 bases from V and 2 bases from J, with 5 bases between. Germline V gene data show CDR1 as SGHRS and CDR2 as YFSETQ. General study results and limits: By C4D1, diversity of CD4+ TCRs had risen significantly, whereas that of CD8+ TCRs had not. Baseline TCR diversity was reportedly lower in newly diagnosed patients than healthy donors.

Each patient's relapse followed autologous stem cell transplantation, and brentuximab vedotin exposure varied. Sequences were derived from peripheral blood mononuclear cells (PBMCs), sampled at baseline. The receptor's source is a human donor with classical Hodgkin lymphoma. The V and J genes are TRBV5-1 and TRBJ2-5; the D is unclear. The CDR3 here is CASSLAVQETQYF. The CDR3, as DNA: TGCGCCAGCAGCTTGGCCGTACAAGAGACCCAGTACTTC.